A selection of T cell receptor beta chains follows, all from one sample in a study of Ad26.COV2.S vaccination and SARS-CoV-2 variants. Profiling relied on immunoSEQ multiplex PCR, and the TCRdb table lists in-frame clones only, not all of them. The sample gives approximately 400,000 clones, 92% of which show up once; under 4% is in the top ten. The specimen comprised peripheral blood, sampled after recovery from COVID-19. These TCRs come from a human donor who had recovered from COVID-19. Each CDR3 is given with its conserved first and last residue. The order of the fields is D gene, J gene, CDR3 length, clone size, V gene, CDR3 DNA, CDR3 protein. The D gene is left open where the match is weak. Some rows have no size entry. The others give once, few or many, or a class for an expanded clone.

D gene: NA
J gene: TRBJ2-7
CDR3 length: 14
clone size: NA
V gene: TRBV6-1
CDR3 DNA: TGTGCCAGCAGTGAAGTGGCAGGGGTCTACGAGCAGTACTTC
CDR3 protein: CASSEVAGVYEQYF

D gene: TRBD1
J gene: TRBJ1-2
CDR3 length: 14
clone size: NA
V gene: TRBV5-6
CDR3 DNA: TGTGCCAGCAGCTTCGTAGACAGGGCAGGTGGCTACACCTTC
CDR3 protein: CASSFVDRAGGYTF

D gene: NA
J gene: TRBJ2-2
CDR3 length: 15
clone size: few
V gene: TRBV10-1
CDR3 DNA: TGCGCCAGCAGTGAACGACAGAAGAACACCGGGGAGCTGTTTTTT
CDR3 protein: CASSERQKNTGELFF

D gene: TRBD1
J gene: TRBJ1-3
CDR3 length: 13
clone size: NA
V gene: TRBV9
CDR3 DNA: TGTGCCAGCAGCGCCGGGACAGAGTACACCATATATTTT
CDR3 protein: CASSAGTEYTIYF

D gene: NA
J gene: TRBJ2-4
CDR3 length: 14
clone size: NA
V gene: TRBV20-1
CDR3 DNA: TGCAGTGCTAGTTACAGGGTTACCAAAAACATTCAGTACTTC
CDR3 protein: CSASYRVTKNIQYF

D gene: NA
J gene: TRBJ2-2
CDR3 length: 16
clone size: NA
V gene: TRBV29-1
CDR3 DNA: TGCAGCGCCTACTCTGTGACATCCTCGAACACCGGGGAGCTGTTTTTT
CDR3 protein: CSAYSVTSSNTGELFF

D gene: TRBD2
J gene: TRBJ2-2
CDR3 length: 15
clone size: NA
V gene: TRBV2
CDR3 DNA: TGTGCCAGTGGGGGACTAGCGGGAGACACCGGGGAGCTGTTTTTT
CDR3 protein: CASGGLAGDTGELFF

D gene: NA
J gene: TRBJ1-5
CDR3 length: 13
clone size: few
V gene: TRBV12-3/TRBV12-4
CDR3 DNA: TGTGCCAGCAGTTTAGCTGCAGATCAGCCCCAGCATTTT
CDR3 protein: CASSLAADQPQHF

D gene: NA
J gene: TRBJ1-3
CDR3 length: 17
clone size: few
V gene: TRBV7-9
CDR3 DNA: TGTGCCAGCAGCTCCCGGGGGGGGGCGAACTCTGGAAACACCATATATTTT
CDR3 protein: CASSSRGGANSGNTIYF

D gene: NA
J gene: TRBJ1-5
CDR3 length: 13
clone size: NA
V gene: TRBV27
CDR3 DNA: TGTGCCAGCAGTTCTCAGGGACATCAGCCCCAGCATTTT
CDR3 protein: CASSSQGHQPQHF

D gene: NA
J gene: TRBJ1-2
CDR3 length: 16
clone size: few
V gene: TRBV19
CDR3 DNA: TGTGCCAGTAGTATAGATCGTTTAACAGGATCCTATGGCTACACCTTC
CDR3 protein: CASSIDRLTGSYGYTF

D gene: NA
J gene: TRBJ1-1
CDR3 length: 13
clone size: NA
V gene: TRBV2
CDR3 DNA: TGTGCCAGCAGTTCAAGGGAGGCCACTGAAGCTTTCTTT
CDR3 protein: CASSSREATEAFF

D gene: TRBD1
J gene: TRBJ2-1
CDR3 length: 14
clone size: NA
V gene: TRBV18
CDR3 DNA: TGTGCCAGCTCACCACCGACAGGGAACAATGAGCAGTTCTTC
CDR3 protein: CASSPPTGNNEQFF

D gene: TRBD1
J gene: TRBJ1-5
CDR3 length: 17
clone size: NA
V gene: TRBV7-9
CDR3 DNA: TGTGCCAGCAGCTTAACTGACAGGGGACGGGGCAATCAGCCCCAGCATTTT
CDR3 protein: CASSLTDRGRGNQPQHF

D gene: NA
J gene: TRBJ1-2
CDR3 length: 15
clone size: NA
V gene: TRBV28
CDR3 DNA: TGTGCCAGCACCCCCCCGGCCTCGACAGGCTGGAACTACACCTTC
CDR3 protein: CASTPPASTGWNYTF